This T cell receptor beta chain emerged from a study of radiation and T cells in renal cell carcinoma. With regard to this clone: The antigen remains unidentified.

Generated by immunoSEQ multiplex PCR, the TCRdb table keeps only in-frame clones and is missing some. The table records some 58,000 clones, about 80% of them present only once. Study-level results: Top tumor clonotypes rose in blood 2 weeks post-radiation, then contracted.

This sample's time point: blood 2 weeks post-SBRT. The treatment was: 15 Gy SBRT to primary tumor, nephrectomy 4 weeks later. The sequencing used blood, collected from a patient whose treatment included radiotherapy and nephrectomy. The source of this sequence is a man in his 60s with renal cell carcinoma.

The CDR3 protein is CASSVAGGVGELFF. Written as DNA, the CDR3 is TGTGCCAGCAGCGTAGCGGGAGGGGTCGGGGAGCTGTTTTTT. The chain links TRBV9 to TRBJ2-2, with 8 bases fitting TRBD2. The CDR3 covers 14 residues. Germline CDR1 is SGDLS and CDR2 is YYNGEE. V lost 0 bases to trimming and J lost 7 bases; unmatched junction nucleotides: 2.